Listed below are T cell receptor beta chains from one sample, sequenced in a study of control samples from healthy donors and cancer patients. The data were produced by immunoSEQ multiplex PCR, yet TCRdb's version contains in-frame clones alone and is incomplete. Of 90,000 or so clones listed, 88% are singletons. The sample was blood. Receptors were obtained from a woman aged 65 to 85 in good health. Both conserved end residues are part of each CDR3. The order of the fields is clone size, J gene, D gene, V gene, CDR3 protein, CDR3 DNA. A D gene is named only where the DNA matches it firmly. The listing skips clone size in some rows; elsewhere it reads once, few, many or a size class.

clone size: NA; J gene: TRBJ2-6; D gene: NA; V gene: TRBV6-5; CDR3 protein: CATRGVLSGANVLTF; CDR3 DNA: TGTGCCACTAGGGGAGTCCTCTCTGGGGCCAACGTCCTGACTTTC
clone size: NA; J gene: TRBJ2-2; D gene: NA; V gene: TRBV5-1; CDR3 protein: CASSLGAVNTGELFF; CDR3 DNA: TGCGCCAGCAGCTTGGGAGCGGTGAACACCGGGGAGCTGTTTTTT
clone size: few; J gene: TRBJ1-1; D gene: NA; V gene: TRBV5-4; CDR3 protein: CASSLTGTYTEAFF; CDR3 DNA: TGTGCCAGCAGCTTGACAGGGACCTACACTGAAGCTTTCTTT
clone size: NA; J gene: TRBJ2-3; D gene: TRBD2; V gene: TRBV7-3; CDR3 protein: CASSQSGGRDTQYF; CDR3 DNA: TGTGCCAGCAGCCAAAGCGGGGGGAGGGATACGCAGTATTTT
clone size: NA; J gene: TRBJ1-1; D gene: NA; V gene: TRBV5-1; CDR3 protein: CASSLEAGFVTEAFF; CDR3 DNA: TGCGCCAGCAGCTTGGAGGCAGGGTTCGTCACTGAAGCTTTCTTT
clone size: few; J gene: TRBJ1-5; D gene: NA; V gene: TRBV6-5; CDR3 protein: CASSGQQNQPQHF; CDR3 DNA: TGTGCCAGCAGCGGACAGCAAAATCAGCCCCAGCATTTT
clone size: NA; J gene: TRBJ1-4; D gene: TRBD1; V gene: TRBV7-6; CDR3 protein: CASSKDRGFTGKLFF; CDR3 DNA: TGTGCCAGCAGTAAGGACAGGGGATTTACGGGAAAACTGTTTTTT
clone size: NA; J gene: TRBJ1-2; D gene: NA; V gene: TRBV10-3; CDR3 protein: CAISEARDGYGYTF; CDR3 DNA: TGTGCCATCAGTGAGGCCAGGGACGGCTATGGCTACACCTTC
clone size: NA; J gene: TRBJ2-5; D gene: NA; V gene: TRBV10-3; CDR3 protein: CTISEGQETQYF; CDR3 DNA: TGTACCATCAGTGAGGGCCAGGAGACCCAGTACTTC
clone size: NA; J gene: TRBJ2-1; D gene: NA; V gene: TRBV3-1/TRBV3-2; CDR3 protein: CASSQAGVGNEQFF; CDR3 DNA: TGTGCCAGCAGCCAAGCGGGGGTTGGTAATGAGCAGTTCTTC
clone size: NA; J gene: TRBJ1-1; D gene: NA; V gene: TRBV6-6; CDR3 protein: CASSFQNTEAFF; CDR3 DNA: TGTGCCAGCAGTTTTCAGAACACTGAAGCTTTCTTT
clone size: once; J gene: TRBJ2-3; D gene: NA; V gene: TRBV6-2/TRBV6-3; CDR3 protein: CASSSSGLVDTQYF; CDR3 DNA: TGTGCCAGCAGTTCCTCCGGGTTGGTAGATACGCAGTATTTT
clone size: NA; J gene: TRBJ2-1; D gene: TRBD2; V gene: TRBV19; CDR3 protein: CASSIPPRGLGGNEQFF; CDR3 DNA: TGTGCCAGTAGTATACCCCCGAGAGGCTTGGGGGGGAATGAGCAGTTCTTC
clone size: NA; J gene: TRBJ2-5; D gene: TRBD2; V gene: TRBV6-6; CDR3 protein: CASSSASGGQETQYF; CDR3 DNA: TGTGCCAGCAGTTCGGCTAGCGGGGGCCAAGAGACCCAGTACTTC
clone size: NA; J gene: TRBJ2-2; D gene: TRBD1; V gene: TRBV7-9; CDR3 protein: CASSRPGQGTGELFF; CDR3 DNA: TGTGCCAGCAGCCGACCGGGACAGGGAACCGGGGAGCTGTTTTTT
clone size: NA; J gene: TRBJ2-7; D gene: NA; V gene: TRBV5-1; CDR3 protein: CASSPQGYEQYF; CDR3 DNA: TGCGCCAGCAGTCCTCAGGGCTACGAGCAGTACTTC
clone size: NA; J gene: TRBJ2-7; D gene: TRBD2; V gene: TRBV19; CDR3 protein: CASSILAGGMYEQYF; CDR3 DNA: TGTGCCAGTAGTATACTAGCGGGAGGTATGTACGAGCAGTACTTC
clone size: NA; J gene: TRBJ2-1; D gene: TRBD1; V gene: TRBV6-1; CDR3 protein: CASSEWGRRGQPRGYNEQFF; CDR3 DNA: TGTGCCAGCAGTGAATGGGGACGACGGGGACAGCCAAGAGGCTACAATGAGCAGTTCTTC
clone size: NA; J gene: TRBJ2-1; D gene: NA; V gene: TRBV20-1; CDR3 protein: CSAEDYNEQFF; CDR3 DNA: TGCAGTGCTGAGGACTACAATGAGCAGTTCTTC
clone size: NA; J gene: TRBJ1-4; D gene: NA; V gene: TRBV5-1; CDR3 protein: CASSLAGATNEKLFF; CDR3 DNA: TGCGCCAGCAGCTTGGCGGGGGCTACTAATGAAAAACTGTTTTTT
clone size: NA; J gene: TRBJ2-1; D gene: TRBD2; V gene: TRBV28; CDR3 protein: CASSWGLAGGPELNNEQFF; CDR3 DNA: TGTGCCAGCAGTTGGGGACTAGCGGGGGGCCCTGAACTTAACAATGAGCAGTTCTTC
clone size: NA; J gene: TRBJ2-1; D gene: NA; V gene: TRBV3-1/TRBV3-2; CDR3 protein: CASSQVRSDSLYSGSYNEQFF; CDR3 DNA: TGTGCCAGCAGCCAAGTCCGTAGCGACAGTCTCTACAGTGGTTCCTACAATGAGCAGTTCTTC
clone size: NA; J gene: TRBJ2-3; D gene: TRBD1; V gene: TRBV5-1; CDR3 protein: CASSSTGVFTDTQYF; CDR3 DNA: TGCGCCAGCAGCTCGACAGGGGTATTCACAGATACGCAGTATTTT
clone size: NA; J gene: TRBJ1-3; D gene: NA; V gene: TRBV2; CDR3 protein: CASSEGTNSGNTIYF; CDR3 DNA: TGTGCCAGCAGTGAAGGGACCAATTCTGGAAACACCATATATTTT